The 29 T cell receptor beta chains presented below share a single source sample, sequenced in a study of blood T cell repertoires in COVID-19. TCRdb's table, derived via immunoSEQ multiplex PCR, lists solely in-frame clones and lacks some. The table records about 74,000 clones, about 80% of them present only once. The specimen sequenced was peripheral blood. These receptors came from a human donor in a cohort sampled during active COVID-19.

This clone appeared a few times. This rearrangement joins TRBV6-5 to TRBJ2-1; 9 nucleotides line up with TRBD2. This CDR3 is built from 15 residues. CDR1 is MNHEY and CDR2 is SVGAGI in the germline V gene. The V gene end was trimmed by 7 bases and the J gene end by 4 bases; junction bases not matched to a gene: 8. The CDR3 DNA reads TGTGCCAGCATCCTAAGCGGGGGGCTGTACAATGAGCAGTTCTTC. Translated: CASILSGGLYNEQFF.

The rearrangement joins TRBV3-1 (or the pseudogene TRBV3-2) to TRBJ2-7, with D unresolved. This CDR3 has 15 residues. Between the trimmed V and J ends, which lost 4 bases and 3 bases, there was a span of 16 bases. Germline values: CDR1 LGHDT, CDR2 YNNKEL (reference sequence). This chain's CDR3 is CASSPIHRKDYEQYV. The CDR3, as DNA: TGTGCCAGCAGCCCGATCCATAGAAAAGACTACGAGCAGTACGTC.

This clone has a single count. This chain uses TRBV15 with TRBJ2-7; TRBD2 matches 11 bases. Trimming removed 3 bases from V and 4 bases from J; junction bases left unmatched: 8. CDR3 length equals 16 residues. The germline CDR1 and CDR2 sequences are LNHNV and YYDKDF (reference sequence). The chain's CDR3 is CATSRTGLADKYEQYV. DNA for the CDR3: TGTGCCACCAGCAGGACGGGACTAGCGGACAAATACGAGCAGTACGTC.

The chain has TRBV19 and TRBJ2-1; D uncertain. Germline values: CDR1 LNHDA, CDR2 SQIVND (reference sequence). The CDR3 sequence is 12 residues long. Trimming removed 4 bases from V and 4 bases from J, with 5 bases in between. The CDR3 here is CASSNSYNEQFF. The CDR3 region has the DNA TGTGCCAGTAGTAACAGTTACAATGAGCAGTTCTTC.

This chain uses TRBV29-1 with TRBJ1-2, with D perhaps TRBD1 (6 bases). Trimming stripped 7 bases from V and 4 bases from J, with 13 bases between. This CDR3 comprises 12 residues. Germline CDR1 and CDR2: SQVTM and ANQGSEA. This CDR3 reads CSAATGFYGYTF. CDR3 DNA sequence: TGCAGCGCTGCCACAGGGTTCTATGGCTACACCTTC.

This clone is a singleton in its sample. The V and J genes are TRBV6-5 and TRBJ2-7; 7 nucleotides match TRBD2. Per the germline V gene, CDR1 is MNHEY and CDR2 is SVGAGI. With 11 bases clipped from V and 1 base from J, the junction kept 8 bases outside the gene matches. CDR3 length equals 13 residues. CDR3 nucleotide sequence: TGTGCCTCCTCATCTAGCGGTTCCTACGAGCAGTACTTC. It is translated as CASSSSGSYEQYF.

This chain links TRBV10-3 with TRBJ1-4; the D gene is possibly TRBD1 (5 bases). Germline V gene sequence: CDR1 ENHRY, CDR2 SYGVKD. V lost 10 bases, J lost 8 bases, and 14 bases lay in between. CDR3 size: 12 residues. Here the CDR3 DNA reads TGTGCCAGCCGTGGGGGGGAAGAAAAACTGTTTTTT. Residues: CASRGGEEKLFF.

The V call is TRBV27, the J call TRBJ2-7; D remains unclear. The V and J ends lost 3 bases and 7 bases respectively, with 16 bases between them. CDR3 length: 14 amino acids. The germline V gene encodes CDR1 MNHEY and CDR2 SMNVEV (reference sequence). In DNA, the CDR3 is TGTGCCAGCAGTTTCTACCCGGCGGTGGGTGAGCAGTACGTC. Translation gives CASSFYPAVGEQYV.

CDR3 region: CATRPRVGYENSPLHF. CDR3 coding DNA: TGTGCCACCCGACCGAGGGTGGGGTATGAGAATTCACCCCTCCACTTT. V is TRBV27 and J is TRBJ1-6; D unclear. Trimming removed 10 bases from V and 7 bases from J, with 23 bases in between. This CDR3 has 16 amino acids. Germline CDR1 reads MNHEY; CDR2 reads SMNVEV (reference sequence).

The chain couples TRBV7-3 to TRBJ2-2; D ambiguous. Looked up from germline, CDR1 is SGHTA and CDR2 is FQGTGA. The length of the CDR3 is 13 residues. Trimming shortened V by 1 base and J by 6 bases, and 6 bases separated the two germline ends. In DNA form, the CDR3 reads TGTGCCAGCAGCTTAATAATAGCCGGGGAGCTGTTTTTT. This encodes CASSLIIAGELFF.

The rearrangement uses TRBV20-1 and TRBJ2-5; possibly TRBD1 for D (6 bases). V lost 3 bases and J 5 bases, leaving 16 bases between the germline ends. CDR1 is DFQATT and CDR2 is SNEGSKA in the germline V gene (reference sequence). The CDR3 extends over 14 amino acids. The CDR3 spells CSASPGTQGETQYF. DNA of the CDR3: TGCAGTGCTAGTCCCGGGACGCAGGGGGAGACCCAGTACTTC.

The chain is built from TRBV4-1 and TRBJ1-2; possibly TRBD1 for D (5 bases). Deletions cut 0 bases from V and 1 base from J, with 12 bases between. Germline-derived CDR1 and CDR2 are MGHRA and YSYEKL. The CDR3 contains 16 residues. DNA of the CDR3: TGCGCCAGCAGCCAAGATTCAGGGTGGGGTAACTATGGCTACACCTTC. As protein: CASSQDSGWGNYGYTF.

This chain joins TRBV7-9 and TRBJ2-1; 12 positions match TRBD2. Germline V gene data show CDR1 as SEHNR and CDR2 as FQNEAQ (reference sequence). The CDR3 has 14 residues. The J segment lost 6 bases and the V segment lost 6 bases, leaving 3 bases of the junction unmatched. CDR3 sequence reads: CASRPSGGANEQFF. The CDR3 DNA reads TGTGCCAGCAGGCCTAGCGGGGGGGCCAATGAGCAGTTCTTC.

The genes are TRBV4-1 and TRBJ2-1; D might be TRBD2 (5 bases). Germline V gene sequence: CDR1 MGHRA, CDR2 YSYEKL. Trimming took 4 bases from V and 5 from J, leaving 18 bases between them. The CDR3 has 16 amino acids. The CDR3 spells CASSLPRDSAHNEQFF. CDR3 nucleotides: TGCGCCAGCAGCCTACCCCGCGATAGCGCCCACAATGAGCAGTTCTTC.

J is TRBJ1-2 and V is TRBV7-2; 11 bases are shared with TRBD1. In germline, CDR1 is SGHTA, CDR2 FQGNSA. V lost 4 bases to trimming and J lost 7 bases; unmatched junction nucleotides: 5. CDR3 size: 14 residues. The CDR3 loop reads CASSSRTGGSGYTF. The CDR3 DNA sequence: TGTGCCAGCAGCTCGAGGACAGGGGGCAGTGGCTACACCTTC. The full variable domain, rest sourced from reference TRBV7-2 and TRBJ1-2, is GAGVSQSPSNKVTEKGKDVELRCDPISGHTALYWYRQSLGQGLEFLIYFQGNSAPDKSGLPSDRFSAERTGGSVSTLTIQRTQQEDSAVYLCASSSRTGGSGYTFGSGTRLTVV.

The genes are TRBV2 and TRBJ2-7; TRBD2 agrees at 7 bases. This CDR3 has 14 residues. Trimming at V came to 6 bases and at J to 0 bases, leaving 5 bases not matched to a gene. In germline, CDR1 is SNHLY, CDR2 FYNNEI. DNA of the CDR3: TGTGCCAGCAGGGATTGGGGGGGCTCCTACGAGCAGTACTTC. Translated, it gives CASRDWGGSYEQYF.

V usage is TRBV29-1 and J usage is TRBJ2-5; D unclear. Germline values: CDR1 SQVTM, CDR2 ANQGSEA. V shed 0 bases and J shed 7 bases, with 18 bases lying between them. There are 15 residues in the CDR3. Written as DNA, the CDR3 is TGCAGCGTTGAAGATCCCCGGGTTCCCAAAGGGACCCAGTACTTC. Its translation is CSVEDPRVPKGTQYF.

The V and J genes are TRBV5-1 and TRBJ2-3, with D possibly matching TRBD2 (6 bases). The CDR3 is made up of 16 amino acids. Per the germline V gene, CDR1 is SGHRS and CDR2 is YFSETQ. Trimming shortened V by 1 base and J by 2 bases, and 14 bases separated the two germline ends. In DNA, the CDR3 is TGCGCCAGCAGCTTGCGAGGGACTTCTTTCACAGATACGCAGTATTTT. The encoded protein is CASSLRGTSFTDTQYF. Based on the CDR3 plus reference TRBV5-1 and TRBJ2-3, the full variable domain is KAGVTQTPRYLIKTRGQQVTLSCSPISGHRSVSWYQQTPGQGLQFLFEYFSETQRNKGNFPGRFSGRQFSNSRSEMNVSTLELGDSALYLCASSLRGTSFTDTQYFGPGTRLTVL.

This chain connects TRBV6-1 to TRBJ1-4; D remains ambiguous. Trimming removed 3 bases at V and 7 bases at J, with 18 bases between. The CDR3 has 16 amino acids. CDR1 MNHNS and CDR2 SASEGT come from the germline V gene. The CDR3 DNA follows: TGTGCCAGCAGTGACCCCCCCGACGGAGCCCTTGAAAAACTGTTTTTT. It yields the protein CASSDPPDGALEKLFF.

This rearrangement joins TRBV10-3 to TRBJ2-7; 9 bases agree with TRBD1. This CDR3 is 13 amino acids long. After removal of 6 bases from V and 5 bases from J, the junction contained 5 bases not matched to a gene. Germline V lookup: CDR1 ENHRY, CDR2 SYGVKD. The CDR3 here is CAIRPGQGHEQYF. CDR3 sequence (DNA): TGTGCCATCAGGCCGGGACAGGGCCACGAGCAGTACTTC.

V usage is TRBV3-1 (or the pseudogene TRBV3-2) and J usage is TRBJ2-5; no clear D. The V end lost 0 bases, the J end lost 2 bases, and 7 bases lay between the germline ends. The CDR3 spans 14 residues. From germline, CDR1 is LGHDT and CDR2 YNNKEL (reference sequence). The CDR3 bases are TGTGCCAGCAGCCAAGATTACGGTCAAGAGACCCAGTACTTC. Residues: CASSQDYGQETQYF.

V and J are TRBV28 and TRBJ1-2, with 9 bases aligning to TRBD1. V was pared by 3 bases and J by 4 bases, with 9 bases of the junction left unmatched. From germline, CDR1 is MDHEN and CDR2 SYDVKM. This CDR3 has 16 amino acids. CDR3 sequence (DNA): TGTGCCAGCAGTTTCTTCCTCCCGGGACAGGGCTATGGCTACACCTTC. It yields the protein CASSFFLPGQGYGYTF.

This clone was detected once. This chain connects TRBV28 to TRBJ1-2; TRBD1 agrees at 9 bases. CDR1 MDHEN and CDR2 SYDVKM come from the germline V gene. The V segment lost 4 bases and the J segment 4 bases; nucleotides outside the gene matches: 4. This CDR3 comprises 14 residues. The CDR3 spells CASSYGTGSYGYTF. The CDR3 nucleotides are TGTGCCAGCAGTTATGGGACAGGGAGCTATGGCTACACCTTC.

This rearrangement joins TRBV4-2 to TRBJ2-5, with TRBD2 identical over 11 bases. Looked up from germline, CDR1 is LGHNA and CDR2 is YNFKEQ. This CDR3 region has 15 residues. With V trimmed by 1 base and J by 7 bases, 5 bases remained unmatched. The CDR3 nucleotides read TGTGCCAGCAGCCAAGCGACTAGCGGGGTTGGGACCCAGTACTTC. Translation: CASSQATSGVGTQYF.

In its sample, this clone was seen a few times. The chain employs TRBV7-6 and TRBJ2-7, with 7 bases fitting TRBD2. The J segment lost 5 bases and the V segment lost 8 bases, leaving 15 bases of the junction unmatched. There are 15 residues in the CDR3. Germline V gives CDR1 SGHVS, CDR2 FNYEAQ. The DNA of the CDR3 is TGTGCCAGCCGGCGGGGGTGGGCCCCGACAAACGAGCAGTACGTC. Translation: CASRRGWAPTNEQYV.

The CDR3 DNA is TGTGCCAGTAGTACAGCGATGGGGCGCTTGGCCGGGGAGCTGTTTTTT. Its protein product is CASSTAMGRLAGELFF. The genes are TRBV19 and TRBJ2-2; perhaps TRBD1 as D (5 bases). This CDR3 has 16 amino acids. The germline V gene has CDR1 LNHDA and CDR2 SQIVND (reference sequence). The V and J ends lost 4 bases and 6 bases respectively, with 18 bases between them.

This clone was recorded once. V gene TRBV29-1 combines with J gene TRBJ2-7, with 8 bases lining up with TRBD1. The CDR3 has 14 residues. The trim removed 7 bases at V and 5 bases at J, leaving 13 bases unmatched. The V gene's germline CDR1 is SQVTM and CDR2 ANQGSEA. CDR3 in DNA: TGCAGCGCCGGAGAGCTCGACAGGGGCCACGAGCAGTACTTC. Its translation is CSAGELDRGHEQYF.

The CDR3 bases are TGTGCCAGCAGCGTAGTGCGGGGGGAAGGGGAGCTGTTTTTT. Protein product: CASSVVRGEGELFF. V and J are TRBV9 and TRBJ2-2; 8 bases are shared with TRBD2. The CDR3 loop spans 14 amino acids. Trimming removed 0 bases from V and 8 bases from J; junction bases left unmatched: 3. From germline, CDR1 is SGDLS and CDR2 YYNGEE.

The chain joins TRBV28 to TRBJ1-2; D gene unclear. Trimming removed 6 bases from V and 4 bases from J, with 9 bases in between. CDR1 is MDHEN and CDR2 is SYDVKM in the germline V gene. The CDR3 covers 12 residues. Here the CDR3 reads CASSTPGYGYTF. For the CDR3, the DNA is TGTGCCAGCAGCACCCCCGGCTATGGCTACACCTTC.